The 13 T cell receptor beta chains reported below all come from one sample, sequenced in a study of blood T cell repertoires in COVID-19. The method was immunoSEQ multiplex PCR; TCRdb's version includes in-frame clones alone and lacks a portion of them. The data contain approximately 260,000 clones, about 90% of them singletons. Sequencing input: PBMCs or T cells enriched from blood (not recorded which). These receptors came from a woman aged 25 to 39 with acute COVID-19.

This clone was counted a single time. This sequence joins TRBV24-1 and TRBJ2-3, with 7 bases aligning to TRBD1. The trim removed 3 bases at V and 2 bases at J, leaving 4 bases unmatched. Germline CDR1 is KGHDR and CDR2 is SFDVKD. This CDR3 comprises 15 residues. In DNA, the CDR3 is TGTGCCACCAGTGATGGACAGGATTTCACAGATACGCAGTATTTT. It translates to CATSDGQDFTDTQYF.

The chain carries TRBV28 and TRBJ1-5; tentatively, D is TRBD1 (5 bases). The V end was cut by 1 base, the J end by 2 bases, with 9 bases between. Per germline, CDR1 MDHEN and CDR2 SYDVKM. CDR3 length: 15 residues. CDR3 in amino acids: CASSLYKQGNQPQHF. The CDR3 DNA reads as TGTGCCAGCAGTTTATACAAACAGGGCAATCAGCCCCAGCATTTT.

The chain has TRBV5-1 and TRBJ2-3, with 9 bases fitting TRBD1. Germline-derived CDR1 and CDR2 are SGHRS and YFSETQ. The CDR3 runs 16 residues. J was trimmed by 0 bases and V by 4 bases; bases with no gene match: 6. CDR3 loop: CASSGGDRVSTDTQYF. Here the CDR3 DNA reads TGCGCCAGCAGCGGCGGGGACAGGGTGAGCACAGATACGCAGTATTTT. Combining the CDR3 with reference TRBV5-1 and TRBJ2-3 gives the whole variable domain KAGVTQTPRYLIKTRGQQVTLSCSPISGHRSVSWYQQTPGQGLQFLFEYFSETQRNKGNFPGRFSGRQFSNSRSEMNVSTLELGDSALYLCASSGGDRVSTDTQYFGPGTRLTVL.

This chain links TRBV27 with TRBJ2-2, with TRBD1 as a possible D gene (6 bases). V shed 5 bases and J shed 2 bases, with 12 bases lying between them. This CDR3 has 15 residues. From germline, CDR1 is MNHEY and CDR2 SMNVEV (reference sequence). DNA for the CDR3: TGTGCCAGCAGTCCAGGGACATACAACACCGGGGAGCTGTTTTTT. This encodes CASSPGTYNTGELFF.

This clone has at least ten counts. The CDR3 region has the DNA TGTGCCAGCAGTCCGAGGGACAGGGGGTTCTACGAGCAGTACTTC. Its translation is CASSPRDRGFYEQYF. The J gene is TRBJ2-7, the V gene TRBV28; TRBD1 agrees at 11 bases. The germline V gene encodes CDR1 MDHEN and CDR2 SYDVKM. This CDR3 spans 15 amino acids. Germline trimming cut 5 bases from V and 3 bases from J; bases unmatched to any gene: 6.

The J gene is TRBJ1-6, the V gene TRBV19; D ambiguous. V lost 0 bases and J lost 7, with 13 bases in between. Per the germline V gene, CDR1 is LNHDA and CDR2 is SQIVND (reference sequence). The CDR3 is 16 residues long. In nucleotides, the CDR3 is TGTGCCAGTAGTATAGACCGACAAGTTGGGAATTCACCCCTCCACTTT. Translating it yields CASSIDRQVGNSPLHF.

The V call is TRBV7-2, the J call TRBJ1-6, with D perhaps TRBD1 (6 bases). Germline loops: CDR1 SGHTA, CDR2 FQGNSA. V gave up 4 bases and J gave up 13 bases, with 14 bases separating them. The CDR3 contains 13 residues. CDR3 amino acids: CASSSGQSTPLHF. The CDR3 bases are TGTGCCAGCAGCTCCGGACAGTCTACGCCCCTCCACTTT.

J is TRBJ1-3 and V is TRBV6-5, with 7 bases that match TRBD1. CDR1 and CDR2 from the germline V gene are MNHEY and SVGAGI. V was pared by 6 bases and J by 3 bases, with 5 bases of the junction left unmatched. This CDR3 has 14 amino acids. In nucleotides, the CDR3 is TGTGCCAGCAGCCCAGGGACAGTTGGAAACACCATATATTTT. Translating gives CASSPGTVGNTIYF.

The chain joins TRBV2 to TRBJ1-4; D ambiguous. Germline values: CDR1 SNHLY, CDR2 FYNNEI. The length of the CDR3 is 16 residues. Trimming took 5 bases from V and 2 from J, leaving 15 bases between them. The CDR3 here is CASSRERALTNEKLFF. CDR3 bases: TGTGCCAGCAGTAGGGAGAGAGCTCTCACTAATGAAAAACTGTTTTTT.

The CDR3 nucleotides are TGTGCCAGCAGTTTGGGGCTGGTGAAGACCCAGTACTTC. It translates to CASSLGLVKTQYF. The chain has TRBV2 and TRBJ2-5; D may be TRBD1 (5 bases). The CDR3 is 13 amino acids. V shed 5 bases and J shed 6 bases, with 13 bases lying between them. Germline values: CDR1 SNHLY, CDR2 FYNNEI.

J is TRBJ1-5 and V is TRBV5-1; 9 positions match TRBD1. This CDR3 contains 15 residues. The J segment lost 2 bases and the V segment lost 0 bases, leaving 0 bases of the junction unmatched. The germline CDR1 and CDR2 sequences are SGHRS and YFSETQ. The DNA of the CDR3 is TGCGCCAGCAGCTTGGGACAGGGGGGCAATCAGCCCCAGCATTTT. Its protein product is CASSLGQGGNQPQHF. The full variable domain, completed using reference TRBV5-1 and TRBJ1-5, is KAGVTQTPRYLIKTRGQQVTLSCSPISGHRSVSWYQQTPGQGLQFLFEYFSETQRNKGNFPGRFSGRQFSNSRSEMNVSTLELGDSALYLCASSLGQGGNQPQHFGDGTRLSIL.

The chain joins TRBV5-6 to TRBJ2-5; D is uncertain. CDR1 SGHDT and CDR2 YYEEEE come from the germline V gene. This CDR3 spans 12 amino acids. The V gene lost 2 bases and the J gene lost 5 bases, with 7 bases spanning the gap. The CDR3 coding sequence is TGTGCCAGCAGCTTTTACGGTGAGACCCAGTACTTC. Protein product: CASSFYGETQYF.

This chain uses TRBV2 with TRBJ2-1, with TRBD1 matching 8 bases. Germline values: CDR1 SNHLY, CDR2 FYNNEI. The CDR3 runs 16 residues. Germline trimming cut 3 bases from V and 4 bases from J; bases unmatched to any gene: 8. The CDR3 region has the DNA TGTGCCAGCAGTGAGGGGACAGGAGGGGTATACAATGAGCAGTTCTTC. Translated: CASSEGTGGVYNEQFF.